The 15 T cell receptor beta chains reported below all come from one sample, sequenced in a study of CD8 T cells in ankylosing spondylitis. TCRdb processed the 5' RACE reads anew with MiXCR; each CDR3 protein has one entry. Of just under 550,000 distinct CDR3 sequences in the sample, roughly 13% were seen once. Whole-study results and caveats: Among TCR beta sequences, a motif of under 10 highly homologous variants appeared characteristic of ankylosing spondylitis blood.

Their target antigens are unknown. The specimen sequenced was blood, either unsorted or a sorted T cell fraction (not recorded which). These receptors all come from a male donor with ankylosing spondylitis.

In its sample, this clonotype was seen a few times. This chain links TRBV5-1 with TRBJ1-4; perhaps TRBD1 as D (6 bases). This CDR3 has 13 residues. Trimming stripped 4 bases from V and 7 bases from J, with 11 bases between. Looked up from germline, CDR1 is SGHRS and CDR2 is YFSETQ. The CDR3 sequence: CASSRGAGEKLFF. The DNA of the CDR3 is TGCGCCAGCAGCCGGGGGGCGGGTGAAAAACTGTTTTTT.

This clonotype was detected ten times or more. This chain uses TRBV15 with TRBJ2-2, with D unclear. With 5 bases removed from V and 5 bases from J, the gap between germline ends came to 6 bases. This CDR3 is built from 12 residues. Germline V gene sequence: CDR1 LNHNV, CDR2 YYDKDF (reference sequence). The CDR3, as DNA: TGTGCCACCAGCGGTCCAACCGGGGAGCTGTTTTTT. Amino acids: CATSGPTGELFF.

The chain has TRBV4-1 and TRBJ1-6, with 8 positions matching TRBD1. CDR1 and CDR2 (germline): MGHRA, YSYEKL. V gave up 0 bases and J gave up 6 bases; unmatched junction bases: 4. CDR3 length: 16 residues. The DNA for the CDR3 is TGCGCCAGCAGCCAAGAGGACAGGGCCCTTAATTCACCCCTCCACTTT. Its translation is CASSQEDRALNSPLHF.

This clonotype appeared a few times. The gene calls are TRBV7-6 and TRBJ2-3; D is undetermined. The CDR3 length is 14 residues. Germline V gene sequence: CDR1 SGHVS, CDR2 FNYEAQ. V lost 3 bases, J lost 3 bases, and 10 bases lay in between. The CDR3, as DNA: TGTGCCAGCAGCTTGGGCGCCCAGACAGATACGCAGTATTTT. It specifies CASSLGAQTDTQYF.

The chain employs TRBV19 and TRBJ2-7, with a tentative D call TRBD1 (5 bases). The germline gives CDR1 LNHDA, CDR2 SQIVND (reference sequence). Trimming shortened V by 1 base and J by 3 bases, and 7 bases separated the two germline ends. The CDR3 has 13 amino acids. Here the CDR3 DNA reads TGTGCCAGTAGTATAGGCAGGGTCTACGAGCAGTACTTC. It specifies CASSIGRVYEQYF.

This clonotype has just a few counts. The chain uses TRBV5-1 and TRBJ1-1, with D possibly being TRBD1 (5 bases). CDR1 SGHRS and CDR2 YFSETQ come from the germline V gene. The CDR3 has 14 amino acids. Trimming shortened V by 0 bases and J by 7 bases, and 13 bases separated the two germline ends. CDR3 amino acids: CASSLAQGRGEAFF. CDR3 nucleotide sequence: TGCGCCAGCAGCTTGGCGCAGGGCAGAGGTGAAGCTTTCTTT. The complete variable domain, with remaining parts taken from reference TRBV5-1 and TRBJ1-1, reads KAGVTQTPRYLIKTRGQQVTLSCSPISGHRSVSWYQQTPGQGLQFLFEYFSETQRNKGNFPGRFSGRQFSNSRSEMNVSTLELGDSALYLCASSLAQGRGEAFFGQGTRLTVV.

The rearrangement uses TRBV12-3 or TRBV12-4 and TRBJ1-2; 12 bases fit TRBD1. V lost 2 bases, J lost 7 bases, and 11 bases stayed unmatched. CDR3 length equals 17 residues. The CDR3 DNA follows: TGTGCCAGCAGTTTAAGGCGAGAGGGACAGGGGGCTTTTGGCTACACCTTC. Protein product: CASSLRREGQGAFGYTF.

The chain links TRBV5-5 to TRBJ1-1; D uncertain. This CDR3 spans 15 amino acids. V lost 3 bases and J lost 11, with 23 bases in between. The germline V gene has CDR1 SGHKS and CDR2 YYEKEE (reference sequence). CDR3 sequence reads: CASSSWATRAVAAFF. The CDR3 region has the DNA TGTGCCAGCAGCTCCTGGGCGACACGGGCCGTAGCCGCTTTCTTT.

The chain's CDR3 is CASSTDANTGELFF. The CDR3 nucleotides are TGCGCCAGCAGCACAGATGCGAACACCGGGGAGCTGTTTTTT. The J gene is TRBJ2-2, the V gene TRBV5-1; no clear D. CDR1 and CDR2 (germline): SGHRS, YFSETQ. The length of the CDR3 is 14 residues. Deletions cut 4 bases from V and 0 bases from J, with 7 bases between.

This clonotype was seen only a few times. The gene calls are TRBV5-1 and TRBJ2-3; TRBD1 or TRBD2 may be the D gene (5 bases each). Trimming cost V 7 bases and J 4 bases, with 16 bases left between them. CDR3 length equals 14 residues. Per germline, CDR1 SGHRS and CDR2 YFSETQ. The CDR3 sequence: CASSFFLGADTQYF. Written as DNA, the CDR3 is TGCGCCAGCTCCTTTTTTCTGGGGGCAGATACGCAGTATTTT.

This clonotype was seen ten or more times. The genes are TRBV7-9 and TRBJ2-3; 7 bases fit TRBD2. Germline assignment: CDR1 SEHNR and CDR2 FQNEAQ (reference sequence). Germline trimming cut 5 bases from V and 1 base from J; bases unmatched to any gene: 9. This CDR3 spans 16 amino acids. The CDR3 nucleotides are TGTGCCAGCAGCAGATCTCCTAGCGGCGGCACAGATACGCAGTATTTT. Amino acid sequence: CASSRSPSGGTDTQYF.

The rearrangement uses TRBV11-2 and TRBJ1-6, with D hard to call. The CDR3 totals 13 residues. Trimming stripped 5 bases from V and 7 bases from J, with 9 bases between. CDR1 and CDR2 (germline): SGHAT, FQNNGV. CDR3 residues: CASSATGNSPLHF. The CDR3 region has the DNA TGTGCCAGCAGCGCAACGGGGAATTCACCCCTCCACTTT.

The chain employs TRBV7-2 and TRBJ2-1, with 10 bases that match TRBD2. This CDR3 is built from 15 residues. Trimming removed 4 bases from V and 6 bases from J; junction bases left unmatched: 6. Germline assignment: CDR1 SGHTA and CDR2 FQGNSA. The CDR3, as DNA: TGTGCCAGCAGCTCTAGCGGGAGAAGATCCAATGAGCAGTTCTTC. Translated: CASSSSGRRSNEQFF.

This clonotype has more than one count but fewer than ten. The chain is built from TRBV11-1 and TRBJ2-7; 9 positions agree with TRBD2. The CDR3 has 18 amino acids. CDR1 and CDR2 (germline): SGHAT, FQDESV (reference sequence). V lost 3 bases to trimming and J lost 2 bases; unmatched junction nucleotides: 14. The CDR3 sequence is CASSLKGLAGGATYEQYF. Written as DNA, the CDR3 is TGTGCCAGCAGCTTGAAGGGACTAGCCGGAGGTGCGACCTACGAGCAGTACTTC.

The CDR3 DNA reads TGTGCCAGCAGAACCGGGCCTTTTTCTGAAGCTTTCTTT. Translating it yields CASRTGPFSEAFF. The rearrangement links TRBV12-3 or TRBV12-4 to TRBJ1-1; D gene ambiguous. This CDR3 has 13 residues. V lost 6 bases to trimming and J lost 6 bases, with 14 bases between them.